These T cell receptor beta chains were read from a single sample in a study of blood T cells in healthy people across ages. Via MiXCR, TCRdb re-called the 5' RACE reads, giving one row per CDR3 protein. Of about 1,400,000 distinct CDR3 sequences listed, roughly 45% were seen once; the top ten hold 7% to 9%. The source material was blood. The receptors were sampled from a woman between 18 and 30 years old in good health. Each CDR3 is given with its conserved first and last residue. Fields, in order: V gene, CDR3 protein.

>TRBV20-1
CSAPPRDRSYNEQFF
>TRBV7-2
CASSLAVGVNYGYTF
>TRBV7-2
CASSLVELAGITDTQYF
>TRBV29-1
CSVEGHRDIYGYTF
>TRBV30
CAWRVGSNSPLHF
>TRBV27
CASSGGGGVTSYEQYF
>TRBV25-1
CASSELGAGSSGANVLTF
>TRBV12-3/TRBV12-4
CASVRGANYGYTF
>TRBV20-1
CSAPLGGGYEQYF
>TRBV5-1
CASSSGRDTGELFF